This TCR beta chain was recorded in a study of blood T cell repertoires in COVID-19. About the study: Acute and convalescent COVID-19 specimens originated in the United States, Italy and Spain. In each case, the material was cDNA or gDNA derived from T cells, B-cell-depleted T cells, or PBMCs.

As originally analysed: Using reference gene primer amplification, nucleated cell counts were estimated. Here immunoSEQ multiplex PCR was the method, and the copy in TCRdb shows in-frame clones only, minus some. The V and J calls and clone size come from that table; D and trimming were worked out from the DNA. This table holds about 320,000 clones, around 83% found once. The clonotype comes from a woman between 45 and 65 years old with acute or convalescent COVID-19. The sequencing sample was made of peripheral blood.

CDR3 loop: CAISEGSGDEKLFF. CDR3 coding DNA: TGTGCCATCAGTGAGGGGAGTGGGGATGAAAAACTGTTTTTT. The rearrangement links TRBV10-3 to TRBJ1-4; D call uncertain. Germline V lookup: CDR1 ENHRY, CDR2 SYGVKD. V dropped 2 bases and J dropped 6 bases, with 10 bases sitting between them. The CDR3 totals 14 residues.